Presented here are 16 T cell receptor beta chains from one specimen sequenced in a study of Ad26.COV2.S vaccination and SARS-CoV-2 variants (dated by TCRdb to the early 2020s). The library came from the immunoSEQ multiplex PCR assay. Held by TCRdb, this immuneACCESS table contains in-frame sequences only and omits some clones. Under half of the omission traces to an unresolved V gene where checked; the cause of the rest is unknown. For this sample there are 400,000 to 450,000 clones; 92% appear just once. The biggest ten clones account for roughly 1.7% of the sample. Per the publication, the treatment or condition label means: 15 to 20 received Ad26.COV2.S at low or high dose, single or two shots; about 5 received placebo; per-sample allocation not given. Repertoires of vaccine and placebo recipients were sequenced from samples collected on day 63 after the first injection. Source: peripheral blood, taken in a trial of Ad26.COV2.S vaccine versus placebo. These receptors were collected from a person between 18 and 65 years old who received the Ad26.COV2.S COVID-19 vaccine or a placebo.

V usage is TRBV19 and J usage is TRBJ2-7; D is undetermined. CDR3 length: 14 amino acids. Germline CDR1 reads LNHDA; CDR2 reads SQIVND (reference sequence). Trimming pared 3 bases from V and 2 bases from J, leaving 11 bases between. The CDR3 sequence: CASSISARPYEQYF. As DNA, the CDR3 is TGTGCCAGTAGTATTTCAGCGCGGCCCTACGAGCAGTACTTC.

The chain couples TRBV5-4 to TRBJ2-1; 11 bases agree with TRBD2. Germline trimming cut 2 bases from V and 6 bases from J; bases unmatched to any gene: 4. Germline assignment: CDR1 SGHNT and CDR2 YYREEE (reference sequence). The CDR3 extends over 15 amino acids. The DNA for the CDR3 is TGTGCCAGCAGCTTACTAGCGGGGGACAGCAATGAGCAGTTCTTC. This translates into CASSLLAGDSNEQFF.

This clone was seen only once. The chain couples TRBV4-1 to TRBJ2-2; 8 nucleotides line up with TRBD1. Germline V gene data show CDR1 as MGHRA and CDR2 as YSYEKL. V gave up 6 bases and J gave up 5 bases; unmatched junction bases: 8. The CDR3 is 15 residues long. The DNA for the CDR3 is TGCGCCAGCAGGCAACATTGGGACAGGACCGGGGAGCTGTTTTTT. Protein: CASRQHWDRTGELFF.

The chain recombines TRBV27 with TRBJ2-3; TRBD2 matches at 10 bases. With 6 bases clipped from V and 2 bases from J, the junction kept 11 bases outside the gene matches. CDR3 length equals 17 residues. Germline V gene data show CDR1 as MNHEY and CDR2 as SMNVEV (reference sequence). The CDR3, as DNA: TGTGCCAGCAGCCGATCGCTAGCGGGGGCCCACACAGATACGCAGTATTTT. Amino acids: CASSRSLAGAHTDTQYF.

The J gene is TRBJ2-7, the V gene TRBV6-2 or TRBV6-3; D is unresolved. The CDR3 covers 20 residues. The germline CDR1 and CDR2 sequences are MNHEY and SVGEGT. V lost 4 bases, J lost 3 bases, and 31 bases lay in between. CDR3 DNA sequence: TGTGCCAGCAGTTCTCGTGATGGACGCGTCGCTGGTCGTGGGTACTACGAGCAGTACTTC. Translating gives CASSSRDGRVAGRGYYEQYF.

The chain links TRBV7-2 to TRBJ2-3, with TRBD2 matching over 7 bases. From germline, CDR1 is SGHTA and CDR2 FQGNSA. The CDR3 runs to 15 residues. The ends lost 3 bases at V and 2 bases at J; junction bases unmatched: 5. CDR3 in amino acids: CASSLELASTDTQYF. In DNA form, the CDR3 reads TGTGCCAGCAGCTTGGAACTAGCGTCCACAGATACGCAGTATTTT.

The genes are TRBV2 and TRBJ2-3, with D tentatively TRBD1 or TRBD2 (5 bases each). CDR1 and CDR2 (germline): SNHLY, FYNNEI. The CDR3 length is 15 residues. With 6 bases removed from V and 4 bases from J, the gap between germline ends came to 17 bases. In DNA form, the CDR3 reads TGTGCCAGCAGCCGGGACCAAGCTTCGGCAGATACGCAGTATTTT. Its protein product is CASSRDQASADTQYF.

This chain links TRBV19 with TRBJ2-4, with D uncertain. Trimming took off 3 bases at V and 1 base at J, with 10 bases between the two ends. This CDR3 spans 15 amino acids. CDR1 is LNHDA, CDR2 SQIVND, per germline (reference sequence). CDR3: CASSIGFGAKNIQYF. The CDR3 DNA is TGTGCCAGTAGTATCGGGTTCGGGGCCAAAAACATTCAGTACTTC.

The sample holds a few counts of this clone. This sequence joins TRBV19 and TRBJ2-7; D may be TRBD1 (5 bases). The V end lost 6 bases, the J end lost 0 bases, and 15 bases lay between the germline ends. This CDR3 spans 15 amino acids. Germline-derived CDR1 and CDR2 are LNHDA and SQIVND (reference sequence). CDR3: CASSQTTESSYEQYF. The CDR3 DNA reads as TGTGCCAGTAGCCAGACGACAGAAAGCTCCTACGAGCAGTACTTC.

The chain uses TRBV2 and TRBJ1-5; 9 bases are a match to TRBD1. Germline V gene lookup returns CDR1 SNHLY and CDR2 FYNNEI. After removal of 4 bases from V and 5 bases from J, the junction contained 9 bases not matched to a gene. The CDR3 runs 16 residues. The DNA of the CDR3 is TGTGCCAGCAGTGCCACCAAGACAGGGGGATATCAGCCCCAGCATTTT. This codes for CASSATKTGGYQPQHF.

The V call is TRBV6-1, the J call TRBJ1-5; TRBD1 matches 9 bases. The length of the CDR3 is 15 residues. From germline, CDR1 is MNHNS and CDR2 SASEGT. V was clipped by 1 base and J by 6 bases; unmatched bases: 4. CDR3 sequence reads: CASSEVRTGVQPQHF. For the CDR3, the DNA is TGTGCCAGCAGTGAAGTGAGGACAGGGGTTCAGCCCCAGCATTTT.

The genes are TRBV2 and TRBJ1-6; 10 nucleotides agree with TRBD1. Germline V gene sequence: CDR1 SNHLY, CDR2 FYNNEI. This CDR3 region has 15 residues. V dropped 4 bases and J dropped 7; count of bases not matched to a gene: 4. CDR3 residues: CASSGVGQGNSPLHF. As DNA, the CDR3 is TGTGCCAGCAGTGGGGTGGGACAGGGGAATTCACCCCTCCACTTT.

This clone was detected a few times. In DNA, the CDR3 is TGTGCCAGCAGCCCGGGACGGCTCTCTGGAAACACCATATATTTT. Protein: CASSPGRLSGNTIYF. The V gene is TRBV25-1, the J gene TRBJ1-3; weak D call: TRBD1 (5 bases). Trimming removed 6 bases from V and 0 bases from J, with 12 bases in between. In germline, CDR1 is MGHDK, CDR2 SYGVNS. CDR3 length equals 15 residues.

The chain has TRBV19 and TRBJ1-2; D gene uncertain. The V gene's germline CDR1 is LNHDA and CDR2 SQIVND (reference sequence). Trimming pared 8 bases from V and 4 bases from J, leaving 20 bases between. This CDR3 comprises 15 residues. The CDR3 reads CASCPTKVRSYGYTF. The CDR3 nucleotides read TGTGCCAGTTGCCCAACAAAAGTGAGGAGCTATGGCTACACCTTC.

This rearrangement joins TRBV6-6 to TRBJ1-5, with D tentatively TRBD1 (6 bases). Germline V gives CDR1 MNHNY, CDR2 SVGAGI (reference sequence). CDR3 length: 15 amino acids. V was shortened by 6 bases and J by 6 bases, with 18 bases between the two germline ends. The CDR3 bases are TGTGCCAGCAGCCCAGGGGCGGGCGTTCCTCAGCCCCAGCATTTT. This sequence encodes CASSPGAGVPQPQHF.

The genes are TRBV30 and TRBJ1-5, with TRBD1 matching 9 bases. CDR3 length: 13 amino acids. Germline V CDR1 and CDR2: GTSNPN, SVGIG (reference sequence). V dropped 2 bases and J dropped 5; count of bases not matched to a gene: 1. Here the CDR3 reads CAWSTGGYQPQHF. CDR3 sequence (DNA): TGTGCCTGGAGTACAGGGGGCTATCAGCCCCAGCATTTT.